Listed below are T cell receptor beta chains from one sample, sequenced in a study of T cell responses to AZD1222 COVID-19 vaccine. Profiled with immunoSEQ multiplex PCR; TCRdb holds only in-frame clones, not every one. This repertoire shows 75,000 to 85,000 clones, roughly 80% found once; its top ten account for roughly a quarter. This specimen was peripheral blood, taken 28 days after the second dose of the MenACWY control vaccine. These receptors all stem from an adult who received the MenACWY meningococcal vaccine as a control. CDR3s include the opening cysteine and the closing phenylalanine or tryptophan. The order of the fields is V gene, D gene, J gene, clone size, CDR3 DNA, CDR3 protein. The D gene is left open where the match is weak. Size tells how often a clone was seen (once, few, many) or the class of an expanded clone, and some rows leave it out.

TRBV3-1/TRBV3-2	-	TRBJ2-7	few	TGTGCCAGCAGCCGGGGGGTAAGCTACGAGCAGTACTTC	CASSRGVSYEQYF
TRBV7-9	TRBD2	TRBJ2-1	-	TGTGCCAGCAGCCCCTCGGGGGGTCTAGGCAATGAGCAGTTCTTC	CASSPSGGLGNEQFF
TRBV11-1	-	TRBJ2-7	-	TGTGCCAGCAGCTATGGTAGGGGCGGAACCCCCTACGAGCAGTACTTC	CASSYGRGGTPYEQYF
TRBV28	-	TRBJ1-4	medium-sized	TGTGCCAGCAGTTTACTTGGGGGGTCTGAAAAACTGTTTTTT	CASSLLGGSEKLFF
TRBV4-3	-	TRBJ2-1	-	TGCGCCAGCAGCCAAGTGGTAAACAGACAGGTGTTCTTC	CASSQVVNRQVFF
TRBV2	-	TRBJ1-2	-	TGTGCCAGCAGAGGGGAACCAACTCTTGGCTACACCTTC	CASRGEPTLGYTF
TRBV7-7	TRBD2	TRBJ2-2	once	TGTGCTATCACGACTAGCGCTATGAACACCGGGGAGCTGTTTTTT	CAITTSAMNTGELFF
TRBV11-1	-	TRBJ2-2	few	TGTGCCAGCAGCCCCCAACCTGGACGGTCCGGGGAGCTGTTTTTT	CASSPQPGRSGELFF
TRBV19	-	TRBJ2-7	-	TGTGCCAGTAGTATTGTCGGCAGACCCACCTACGAGCAGTACTTC	CASSIVGRPTYEQYF
TRBV28	-	TRBJ1-1	-	TGTGCCAGCCTAGGGGGGACTGAAGCTTTCTTT	CASLGGTEAFF
TRBV6-1	-	TRBJ1-2	-	TGTGCCAGCAGTGAATGGCCGAAGCAGGGCTACACCTTC	CASSEWPKQGYTF
TRBV19	-	TRBJ2-3	-	TGTGCCAGTAGTCGGGGGGCCGCAGATACGCAGTATTTT	CASSRGAADTQYF
TRBV7-9	-	TRBJ1-2	-	TGTGCCAGCAGTTCTGATATTCGGGACGCGCAGAATGGTGGCTACACCTTC	CASSSDIRDAQNGGYTF
TRBV19	-	TRBJ1-3	-	TGTGCCAGTAGTCCCGACTCTGGAAACACCATATATTTT	CASSPDSGNTIYF
TRBV30	TRBD1	TRBJ2-3	-	TGTGCCTGGGGACCGGGACAGGGGACAGATACGCAGTATTTT	CAWGPGQGTDTQYF
TRBV9	-	TRBJ2-1	-	TGTGCCAGCAGCGTAGACGGCGGGAAGTCTAGGAATGAGCAGTTCTTC	CASSVDGGKSRNEQFF
TRBV5-1	TRBD1	TRBJ1-1	-	TGCGCCAGCAGCTTTTCCGGGACAGAGGCTGAAGCTTTCTTT	CASSFSGTEAEAFF
TRBV5-1	TRBD1	TRBJ2-7	-	TGCGCCAGCAGCGCGACAGGGGACCCGCCCCTCTACGAGCAGTACTTC	CASSATGDPPLYEQYF
TRBV15	-	TRBJ2-7	-	TGTGCCACCAGCAGAGAGGCCGGACCCTACGAGCAGTACTTC	CATSREAGPYEQYF
TRBV7-6	-	TRBJ1-3	-	TGTGCCAGCAGCGCCGGAACAGGAAACTCTGGAAACACCATATATTTT	CASSAGTGNSGNTIYF
TRBV30	-	TRBJ1-1	-	TGTGCCTGGTCAACCGGGTTAGCGGCTTTCTTT	CAWSTGLAAFF
TRBV12-3/TRBV12-4	-	TRBJ1-1	once	TGTGCCAGCAGTTTAAGGATGACTGAAGCTTTCTTT	CASSLRMTEAFF